The 17 T cell receptor gamma chains listed next were all sequenced from one sample in a study of γδ T cells in repeated Plasmodium falciparum infection. Flow sorting of PBMC yielded separate Vgamma9/Vdelta2+ and Vdelta2-negative gammadelta T cell populations for bulk repertoire analysis. TCRdb used CATT to re-call clones from the multiplex PCR reads. The sample carries about 30,000 gamma-chain clones, around 1.4% recorded once. The sample consisted of gamma-delta T cells from blood. These receptors came from a pool of human donors (malaria-infected and uninfected, not separated).

Remarks on this clone: The TCRdb protein comes from a much larger clone and disagrees with this DNA's translation at residue 5, likely due to a read error; the protein given here is derived from the DNA. V gene TRGV2 combines with J gene TRGJ1 or TRGJ2. The germline gives CDR1 EGSNGY, CDR2 YDSYNSKV. The CDR3 totals 14 residues. Trimming at V came to 6 bases and at J to 2 bases, leaving 10 bases not matched to a gene. CDR3 sequence (DNA): TGTGCCACCTGGAACGACCGGGATTATTATAAGAAACTCTTT. Its translation is CATWNDRDYYKKLF.

In this sample, this clone turned up a few times. TCRdb shows a much larger clone's protein in place of this DNA's translation, and the two differ at residue 10, likely through a read error; the protein shown is translated from the DNA. The chain carries TRGV9 and TRGJP. Assignment of the J gene here rests on matching the DNA to germline, because TCRdb gives none. The CDR3 extends over 17 amino acids. Looked up from germline, CDR1 is GITISATS and CDR2 is ISYDGTV (reference sequence). CDR3 amino acids: CALWEEIQESGKKIKVF. The CDR3, as DNA: TGTGCCTTGTGGGAGGAGATACAAGAGTCGGGCAAAAAAATCAAGGTATTT.

This clone was observed a handful of times. TCRdb has a much larger clone's protein, which differs at residue 4 from the translation of this DNA, likely because of a read error; what is shown is the protein translated from the DNA. Distinct nucleotide sequences in the sample also encode this CDR3. V is TRGV9 and J is TRGJP1. The J gene, absent from TCRdb, was called here by matching the DNA to germline. Germline CDR1 reads GITISATS; CDR2 reads ISYDGTV (reference sequence). The CDR3 has 13 residues. The CDR3 reads CALREIRGWFKIF. Here the CDR3 DNA reads TGTGCCTTGCGGGAGATACGTGGTTGGTTCAAGATATTT.

The sample holds many counts of this clone. The chain has TRGV2 and TRGJP1. The J gene, left out of TCRdb, was set here by checking the DNA against germline. The CDR3 covers 15 residues. Germline CDR1 EGSNGY, CDR2 YDSYNSKV. V trimming: 0 bases; J trimming: 3 bases; junction bases outside the gene matches: 4. The CDR3 is CATWDGPSTGWFKIF. The CDR3 DNA sequence: TGTGCCACCTGGGACGGGCCATCCACTGGTTGGTTCAAGATATTT.

The table lists this clone with a few counts. TCRdb's protein, taken from a much larger clone, differs from this DNA's translation at residue 3, likely owing to a read error; the protein displayed comes from the DNA. This chain uses TRGV9 with TRGJP. In the absence of a J gene in TCRdb, the DNA was matched to germline to assign it here. The CDR3 sequence is 18 residues long. CDR1 is GITISATS and CDR2 is ISYDGTV in the germline V gene (reference sequence). The CDR3 DNA sequence: TGTGCCTCGTGGGAGGCCCCAAAAGGAGAGTTGGGCAAAAAGATCAAGGTATTT. Translation gives CASWEAPKGELGKKIKVF.

In its sample, this clone was seen many times. This DNA's translation and the protein TCRdb lists, from a much larger clone, do not match at residue 8, likely due to a read error; the protein shown is translated from the DNA. The chain combines TRGV9 with TRGJ1 or TRGJ2. The CDR3 covers 11 residues. Looked up from germline, CDR1 is GITISATS and CDR2 is ISYDGTV (reference sequence). Trimming removed 3 bases from V and 12 bases from J; junction bases left unmatched: 8. For the CDR3, the DNA is TGTGCCTTGTGGGAGACTCATAGGAAACTCTTT. Translated: CALWETHRKLF.

This clone was counted ten times or more. This likely stems from a read error, as it lies one base from a far larger clone. The same CDR3 is also encoded by other DNA sequences in this sample. The chain employs TRGV9 and TRGJ1 or TRGJ2. The J gene comes from matching the DNA to germline here; TCRdb lacks it. This CDR3 is 15 amino acids long. V was pared by 2 bases and J by 7 bases, with 14 bases of the junction left unmatched. The germline V gene has CDR1 GITISATS and CDR2 ISYDGTV (reference sequence). The CDR3 DNA is TGTGCCTTGTGGGAGGCAAGCCTCCCTTACTATAAGAAACTCTTT. As protein: CALWEASLPYYKKLF.

This clone has only a few counts. The amino acid sequence in TCRdb belongs to a much larger clone and departs from this DNA's translation at residue 15, likely a sequencing read error; the sequence shown is translated from the DNA. V gene TRGV9 combines with J gene TRGJP. This CDR3 region has 17 residues. CDR1 and CDR2 from the germline V gene are GITISATS and ISYDGTV (reference sequence). CDR3: CALWEVDQELGKKIRVF. CDR3 in DNA: TGTGCCTTGTGGGAGGTTGACCAAGAGTTGGGCAAAAAAATCAGGGTATTT.

This clone ranks as large. Other nucleotide sequences in the sample specify the same CDR3. The rearrangement links TRGV9 to TRGJP. The CDR3 loop spans 16 amino acids. CDR1 GITISATS and CDR2 ISYDGTV come from the germline V gene (reference sequence). With 4 bases clipped from V and 7 bases from J, the junction kept 7 bases outside the gene matches. CDR3 amino acids: CALWEELELGKKIKVF. CDR3 DNA sequence: TGTGCCTTGTGGGAAGAGCTCGAGTTGGGCAAAAAAATCAAGGTATTT.

This clone has ten or more counts. This likely traces to a read error, being one base from a far larger clone. At the DNA level, this CDR3 is encoded by other sequences in the same sample as well. The gene calls are TRGV4 and TRGJP2. The CDR3 is made up of 12 amino acids. Germline CDR1 EGSTGY, CDR2 YDSYTSSV. The CDR3 region is CATWGSDWIKTF. The CDR3 coding sequence is TGTGCTACCTGGGGTAGTGATTGGATCAAGACGTTT.

To note about this clone: The likely explanation is a read error, given a far larger clone one base away. Other DNA sequences in the sample encode the same CDR3. CDR3 in amino acids: CALWERKNYYKKLF. The CDR3 bases are TGCGCCTTGTGGGAGCGAAAGAATTATTATAAGAAACTCTTT. This sequence joins TRGV9 and TRGJ1 or TRGJ2. In the absence of a J gene in TCRdb, the DNA was matched to germline to assign it here. Germline V gene data show CDR1 as GITISATS and CDR2 as ISYDGTV (reference sequence). This CDR3 has 14 amino acids.

A J gene of TRGJP2 was called, though the V gene was not. The CDR3 runs to 35 residues. DNA of the CDR3: TGTGCTGGAATCAGGACTCAGTCCAGGAAAGTATTATACTCATACACCCAGGAGGTGGAGCTGGATATTGATACTACGAAATCCCCCTATTGGATCAAGACGTTT. As protein: CAGIRTQSRKVLYSYTQEVELDIDTTKSPYWIKTF.

A word on this clone: TCRdb records a much larger clone's protein for this DNA, with a difference at residue 5 that likely arises from a read error; the protein given is the translation of the DNA. The chain uses TRGV4 and TRGJP2. In the absence of a J gene in TCRdb, the DNA was matched to germline to assign it here. The CDR3 has 14 residues. Looked up from germline, CDR1 is EGSTGY and CDR2 is YDSYTSSV. The CDR3 nucleotides are TGTGCCACCTGGGGTGGGCCAGGAGGATGGATCAAGACGTTT. It is translated as CATWGGPGGWIKTF.

Ten or more counts support this clone. Given a much more abundant clone one base away, this may be a read error. The chain links TRGV3 to TRGJ1 or TRGJ2. V was pared by 1 base and J by 7 bases, with 1 base of the junction left unmatched. Looked up from germline, CDR1 is VTNTFY and CDR2 is YDVSTARD (reference sequence). The CDR3 is made up of 11 amino acids. The chain's CDR3 is CATWDRYKKLF. The CDR3 DNA sequence: TGTGCCACCTGGGACAGATATAAGAAACTCTTT.

In regard to this clone: TCRdb's protein for this DNA is that of a much larger clone and differs from the translation at residue 15, likely a read error; the protein shown is the DNA translation. The chain combines TRGV9 with TRGJP. The CDR3 has 18 amino acids. CDR1 is GITISATS and CDR2 is ISYDGTV in the germline V gene (reference sequence). CDR3 DNA sequence: TGTGCCTTGTGGGAGAAACCAAGGGGGGAGTTGGGCAAAAAAGTCAAGGTATTT. It yields the protein CALWEKPRGELGKKVKVF.

Details on this clone: A read error is likely here: a far larger clone is one base away. This CDR3 is also generated by other DNA sequences in the sample. The J gene went uncalled, whereas the V gene is TRGV5. The CDR3 has 18 amino acids. Per germline, CDR1 VINAFY and CDR2 YDVSNSKD. The CDR3 DNA follows: TGTGCCACCTGGGACAGGGACCTACTTAATACCACTGGTTGGTTCAAGATATTC. As protein: CATWDRDLLNTTGWFKIF.

This clone has ten or more counts. TCRdb has a much larger clone's protein, which differs at residue 7 from the translation of this DNA, likely because of a read error; what is shown is the protein translated from the DNA. The rearrangement uses TRGV3 and TRGJP. J lost 6 bases, V lost 0 bases, and 2 bases had no gene match. Germline V CDR1 and CDR2: VTNTFY, YDVSTARD (reference sequence). This CDR3 has 16 amino acids. CDR3 nucleotides: TGTGCCACCTGGGACAGGCCAGAGTTGGGCAAAAAAATCAAGGTATTT. Translating it yields CATWDRPELGKKIKVF.